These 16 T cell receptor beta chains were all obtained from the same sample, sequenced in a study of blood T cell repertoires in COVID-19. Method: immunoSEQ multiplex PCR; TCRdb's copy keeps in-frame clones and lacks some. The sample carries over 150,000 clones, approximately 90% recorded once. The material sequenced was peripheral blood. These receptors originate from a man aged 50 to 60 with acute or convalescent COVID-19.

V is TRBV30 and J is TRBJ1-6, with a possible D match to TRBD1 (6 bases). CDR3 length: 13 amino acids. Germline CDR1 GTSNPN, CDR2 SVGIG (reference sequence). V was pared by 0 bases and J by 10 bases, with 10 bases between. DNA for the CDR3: TGTGCCTGGAGTGTACAGGGCCTCTCACCCCTCCACTTT. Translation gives CAWSVQGLSPLHF.

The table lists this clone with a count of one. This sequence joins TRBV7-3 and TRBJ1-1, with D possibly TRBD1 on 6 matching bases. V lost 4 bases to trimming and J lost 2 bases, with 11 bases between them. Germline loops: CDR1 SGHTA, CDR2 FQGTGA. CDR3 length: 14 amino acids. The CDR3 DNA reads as TGTGCCAGCAGCTCACAGGGTGTAAACACTGAAGCTTTCTTT. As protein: CASSSQGVNTEAFF. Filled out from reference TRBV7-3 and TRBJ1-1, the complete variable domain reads GAGVSQTPSNKVTEKGKYVELRCDPISGHTALYWYRQSLGQGPEFLIYFQGTGAADDSGLPNDRFFAVRPEGSVSTLKIQRTERGDSAVYLCASSSQGVNTEAFFGQGTRLTVV.

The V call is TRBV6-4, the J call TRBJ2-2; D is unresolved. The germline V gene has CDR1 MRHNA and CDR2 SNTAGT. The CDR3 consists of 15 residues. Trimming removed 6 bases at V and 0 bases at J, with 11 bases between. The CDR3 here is CASRRTDTNTGELFF. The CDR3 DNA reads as TGTGCCAGCAGAAGAACAGATACGAACACCGGGGAGCTGTTTTTT.

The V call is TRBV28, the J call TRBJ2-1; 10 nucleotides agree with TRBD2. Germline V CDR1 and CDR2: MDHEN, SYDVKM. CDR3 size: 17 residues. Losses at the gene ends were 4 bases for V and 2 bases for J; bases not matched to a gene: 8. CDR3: CASSSRTSGFAYNEQFF. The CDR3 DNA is TGTGCCAGCAGTTCCAGGACTAGCGGATTCGCCTACAATGAGCAGTTCTTC.

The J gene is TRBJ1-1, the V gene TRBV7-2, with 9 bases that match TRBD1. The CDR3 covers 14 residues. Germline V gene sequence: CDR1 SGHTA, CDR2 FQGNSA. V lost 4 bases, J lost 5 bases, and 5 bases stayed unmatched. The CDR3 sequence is CASSSLTGGTEAFF. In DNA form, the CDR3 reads TGTGCCAGCAGCTCACTGACAGGGGGGACTGAAGCTTTCTTT. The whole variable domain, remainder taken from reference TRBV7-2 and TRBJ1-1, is GAGVSQSPSNKVTEKGKDVELRCDPISGHTALYWYRQSLGQGLEFLIYFQGNSAPDKSGLPSDRFSAERTGGSVSTLTIQRTQQEDSAVYLCASSSLTGGTEAFFGQGTRLTVV.

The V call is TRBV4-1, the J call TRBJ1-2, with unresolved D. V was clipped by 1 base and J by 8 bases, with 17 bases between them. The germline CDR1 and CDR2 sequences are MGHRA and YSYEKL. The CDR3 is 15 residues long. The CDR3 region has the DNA TGCGCCAGCAGCCAAGGTCACAGCGCCGCGGGGGGCTACACCTTC. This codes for CASSQGHSAAGGYTF.

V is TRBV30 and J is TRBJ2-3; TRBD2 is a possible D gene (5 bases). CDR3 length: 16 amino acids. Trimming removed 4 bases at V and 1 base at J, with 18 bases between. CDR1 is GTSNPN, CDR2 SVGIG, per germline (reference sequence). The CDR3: CAWNYPEGAGTDTQYF. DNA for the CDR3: TGTGCCTGGAACTACCCAGAGGGTGCGGGCACAGATACGCAGTATTTT.

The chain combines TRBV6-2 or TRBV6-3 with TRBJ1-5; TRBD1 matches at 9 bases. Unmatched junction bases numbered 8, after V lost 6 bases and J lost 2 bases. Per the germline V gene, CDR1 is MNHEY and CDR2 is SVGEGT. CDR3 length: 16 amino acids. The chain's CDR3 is CASSEITGGGNQPQHF. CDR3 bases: TGTGCCAGCAGCGAAATAACAGGGGGCGGCAATCAGCCCCAGCATTTT.

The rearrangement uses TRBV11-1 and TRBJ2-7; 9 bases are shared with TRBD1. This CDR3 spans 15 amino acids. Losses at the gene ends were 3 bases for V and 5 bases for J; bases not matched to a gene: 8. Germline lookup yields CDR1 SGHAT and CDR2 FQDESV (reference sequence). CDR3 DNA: TGTGCCAGCAGCTTGTCGGGACAGGGAACCCACGAGCAGTACGTC. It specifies CASSLSGQGTHEQYV.

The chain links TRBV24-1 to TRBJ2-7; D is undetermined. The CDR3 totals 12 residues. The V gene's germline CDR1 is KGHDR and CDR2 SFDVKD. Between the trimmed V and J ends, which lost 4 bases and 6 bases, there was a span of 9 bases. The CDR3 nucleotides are TGTGCCACCAGTGAAAATCTCGGCGAGCAGTACTTC. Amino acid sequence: CATSENLGEQYF.

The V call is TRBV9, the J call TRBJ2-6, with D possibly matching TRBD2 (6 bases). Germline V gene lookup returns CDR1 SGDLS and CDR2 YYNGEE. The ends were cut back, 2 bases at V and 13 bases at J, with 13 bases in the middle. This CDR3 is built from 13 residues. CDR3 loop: CASSVGGMEVLTF. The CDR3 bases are TGTGCCAGCAGCGTTGGAGGGATGGAAGTCCTGACTTTC.

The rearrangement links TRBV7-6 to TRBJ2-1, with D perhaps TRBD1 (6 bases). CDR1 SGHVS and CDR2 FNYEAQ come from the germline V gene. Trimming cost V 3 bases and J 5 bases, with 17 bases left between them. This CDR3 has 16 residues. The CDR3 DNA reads TGTGCCAGCAGCTTTGCTCGGGACAAGTTCGACAATGAGCAGTTCTTC. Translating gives CASSFARDKFDNEQFF.

The CDR3 sequence: CASSSGTGAENYGYTF. The CDR3 nucleotides are TGTGCCAGCAGCTCCGGGACAGGGGCGGAGAACTATGGCTACACCTTC. The chain has TRBV7-2 and TRBJ1-2; 10 bases are shared with TRBD1. Trimming at V came to 4 bases and at J to 2 bases, leaving 7 bases not matched to a gene. Germline lookup yields CDR1 SGHTA and CDR2 FQGNSA. This CDR3 contains 16 residues.

DNA for the CDR3: TGTGCCAGCAGGTCCGTGTGGACACTCAAGAATTCACCCCTCCACTTT. Translating gives CASRSVWTLKNSPLHF. The V call is TRBV28, the J call TRBJ1-6; D might be TRBD1 (5 bases). CDR3 length: 16 residues. Trimming removed 6 bases at V and 7 bases at J, with 19 bases between. Germline CDR1 reads MDHEN; CDR2 reads SYDVKM. Filled out from reference TRBV28 and TRBJ1-6, the complete variable domain reads DVKVTQSSRYLVKRTGEKVFLECVQDMDHENMFWYRQDPGLGLRLIYFSYDVKMKEKGDIPEGYSVSREKKERFSLILESASTNQTSMYLCASRSVWTLKNSPLHFGNGTRLTVT.

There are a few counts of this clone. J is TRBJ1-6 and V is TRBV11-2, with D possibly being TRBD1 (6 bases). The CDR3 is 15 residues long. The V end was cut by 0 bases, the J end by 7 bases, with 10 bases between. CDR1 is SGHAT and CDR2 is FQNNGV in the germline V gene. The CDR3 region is CASSLDPGANSPLHF. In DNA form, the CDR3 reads TGTGCCAGCAGCTTAGACCCAGGGGCAAATTCACCCCTCCACTTT.

CDR3 nucleotides: TGTGCCAGCAGAAAAACAGGGGCGAACTCTGGAAACACCATATATTTT. Translation: CASRKTGANSGNTIYF. This chain links TRBV2 with TRBJ1-3; 7 bases are shared with TRBD1. The germline gives CDR1 SNHLY, CDR2 FYNNEI. The length of the CDR3 is 16 residues. Trimming cost V 6 bases and J 0 bases; bases outside gene matches: 8.